A selection of T cell receptor beta chains follows, all from one sample in a study of control samples from healthy donors and cancer patients. TCRdb's table, derived via immunoSEQ multiplex PCR, lists solely in-frame clones and lacks some. The sample records tens of thousands of clones, 87% being singletons. Sequenced sample: PBMCs. The receptor set was obtained from a woman between 50 and 59 years old with head and neck cancer. Both conserved end residues are part of each CDR3. Each record gives: V gene, D gene, J gene, clone size, CDR3 DNA, CDR3 protein. A D gene is named only where the DNA matches it firmly. Size is omitted from some rows. Given values are once, few, many or a class for expanded clones.

v_call: TRBV3-1/TRBV3-2; d_call: .; j_call: TRBJ2-5; clone_size: .; cdr3_nt: TGTGCCAGCAGCCAGGGGGCGGGTGCTGGCGGGGAGACCCAGTACTTC; cdr3_aa: CASSQGAGAGGETQYF
v_call: TRBV19; d_call: .; j_call: TRBJ2-2; clone_size: .; cdr3_nt: TGTGCCAGTAGTATAAAAAGGGTAAACACCGGGGAGCTGTTTTTT; cdr3_aa: CASSIKRVNTGELFF
v_call: TRBV7-2; d_call: TRBD2; j_call: TRBJ2-3; clone_size: .; cdr3_nt: TGTGCCAGCAGGGGAGGGCCCACGCAGTATTTT; cdr3_aa: CASRGGPTQYF
v_call: TRBV5-4; d_call: TRBD1; j_call: TRBJ2-6; clone_size: .; cdr3_nt: TGTGCCAGCAGCCCCGGGAAAGGGGGCTTAGGCTCTGGGGCCAACGTCCTGACTTTC; cdr3_aa: CASSPGKGGLGSGANVLTF
v_call: TRBV11-1; d_call: TRBD2; j_call: TRBJ2-4; clone_size: .; cdr3_nt: TGTGCCAGCAGCTTAGAGCGGGGGGCCAAAAACATTCAGTACTTC; cdr3_aa: CASSLERGAKNIQYF
v_call: TRBV7-8; d_call: TRBD2; j_call: TRBJ2-2; clone_size: .; cdr3_nt: TGTGCCAGCAGTCCCGGGACTAGGGACACCGGGGAGCTGTTTTTT; cdr3_aa: CASSPGTRDTGELFF
v_call: TRBV2; d_call: .; j_call: TRBJ1-2; clone_size: .; cdr3_nt: TGTGCCAGCAGTGCCGGGGGGGTCCCTAACTATGGCTACACCTTC; cdr3_aa: CASSAGGVPNYGYTF
v_call: TRBV11-2; d_call: .; j_call: TRBJ2-7; clone_size: .; cdr3_nt: TGTGCCAGCAGCTTAGGCGAAGAAGTCCACGAGCAGTACTTC; cdr3_aa: CASSLGEEVHEQYF
v_call: TRBV5-1; d_call: .; j_call: TRBJ1-2; clone_size: few; cdr3_nt: TGCGCCAGCAGCTTGCGGGTAGGGGGTGAAAACTATGGCTACACCTTC; cdr3_aa: CASSLRVGGENYGYTF
v_call: TRBV19; d_call: TRBD1; j_call: TRBJ1-2; clone_size: .; cdr3_nt: TGTGCCAGTATACCTGGGGACAGGGGGCGAGGTGGCTACACCTTC; cdr3_aa: CASIPGDRGRGGYTF
v_call: TRBV28; d_call: .; j_call: TRBJ1-1; clone_size: .; cdr3_nt: TGTGCCACCTTATTGAACACTGAAGCTTTCTTT; cdr3_aa: CATLLNTEAFF
v_call: TRBV6-1; d_call: .; j_call: TRBJ2-7; clone_size: .; cdr3_nt: TGTGCCAGCAGTGAAAGTCGGGGAGGCTACGAGCAGTACTTC; cdr3_aa: CASSESRGGYEQYF
v_call: TRBV18; d_call: .; j_call: TRBJ2-2; clone_size: .; cdr3_nt: TGTGCCAGCTCCCTCTTGGGGTTCGGCACCGGGGAGCTGTTTTTT; cdr3_aa: CASSLLGFGTGELFF
v_call: TRBV9; d_call: TRBD1; j_call: TRBJ2-3; clone_size: .; cdr3_nt: TGTGCCAGCAGCGCTGCCGGGACAGGGAATTCAGATACGCAGTATTTT; cdr3_aa: CASSAAGTGNSDTQYF
v_call: TRBV6-1; d_call: .; j_call: TRBJ2-7; clone_size: once; cdr3_nt: TGTGCCAGCAGTGAACTCTCCTTTCAGCAGTACTTC; cdr3_aa: CASSELSFQQYF
v_call: TRBV27; d_call: .; j_call: TRBJ2-3; clone_size: .; cdr3_nt: TGTGCCAGCAGCCGGAGGGGGTCTTCTAGCACAGATACGCAGTATTTT; cdr3_aa: CASSRRGSSSTDTQYF
v_call: TRBV7-2; d_call: TRBD1; j_call: TRBJ1-2; clone_size: .; cdr3_nt: TGTGCCAGCAGCTACCGGGGAGCGACAGGGGGATATGGCTACACCTTC; cdr3_aa: CASSYRGATGGYGYTF
v_call: TRBV27; d_call: TRBD1; j_call: TRBJ1-5; clone_size: .; cdr3_nt: TGTGCCAGCAGTTTGACAGGGGGAAGCAATCAGCCCCAGCATTTT; cdr3_aa: CASSLTGGSNQPQHF
v_call: TRBV30; d_call: .; j_call: TRBJ1-3; clone_size: .; cdr3_nt: TGTGCCTGGAGTGTACGTGGAAGTAGTGGAAACACCATATATTTT; cdr3_aa: CAWSVRGSSGNTIYF
v_call: TRBV6-5; d_call: .; j_call: TRBJ1-2; clone_size: .; cdr3_nt: TGTGCCGCATCGGGAGGAGACTATGGCTACACCTTC; cdr3_aa: CAASGGDYGYTF